The 30 T cell receptor beta chains given below trace back to one sample, sequenced in a study of response to subunit inactivated influenza vaccine. TCRdb passed the RT-PCR reads through MiXCR, listing each CDR3 protein once. The table lists some 640,000 distinct CDR3 sequences, approximately 14% of them singletons. This specimen was PBMCs from blood, taken roughly 15 days before vaccination. These receptors were obtained from a man aged 45-60 years who received an inactivated influenza vaccine.

There are many counts of this clonotype. This chain uses TRBV12-3 or TRBV12-4 with TRBJ1-2; no clear D gene. This CDR3 comprises 14 residues. Trimming took 7 bases from V and 2 from J, leaving 14 bases between them. The CDR3 here is CASTPWAQNYGYTF. As DNA, the CDR3 is TGTGCCAGCACCCCCTGGGCCCAGAACTATGGCTACACCTTC.

This clonotype was observed a handful of times. V gene TRBV3-1 combines with J gene TRBJ2-7; the match to TRBD2 covers 11 bases. The length of the CDR3 is 16 residues. In germline, CDR1 is LGHDT, CDR2 YNNKEL (reference sequence). Trimming cost V 1 base and J 8 bases; bases outside gene matches: 10. This chain's CDR3 is CASSQAGTSGLTKQYF. As DNA, the CDR3 is TGTGCCAGCAGCCAAGCCGGGACTAGCGGCCTTACGAAGCAGTACTTC.

V and J are TRBV6-2 or TRBV6-3 and TRBJ2-1, with TRBD1 identical over 8 bases. Trimming at V came to 4 bases and at J to 4 bases, leaving 12 bases not matched to a gene. There are 17 residues in the CDR3. Germline-derived CDR1 and CDR2 are MNHEY and SVGEGT. DNA of the CDR3: TGTGCCAGCAGTTTTCAGGGGGCCTCAACGTTATACAATGAGCAGTTCTTC. Residues: CASSFQGASTLYNEQFF.

This clonotype was observed many times. The V call is TRBV7-9, the J call TRBJ2-7; D not resolved. The germline V and J ends were trimmed by 1 base and 6 bases, with 4 bases remaining between them. Germline V gene lookup returns CDR1 SEHNR and CDR2 FQNEAQ (reference sequence). This CDR3 has 11 amino acids. In nucleotides, the CDR3 is TGTGCCAGCAGCTTAGGGACCGAGCAGTACTTC. It codes for CASSLGTEQYF.

Concerning this clonotype: Mismatch with germline at one junction end may stem from a read error. V usage is TRBV30 and J usage is TRBJ1-6; 9 bases agree with TRBD1. The CDR3 consists of 14 residues. Germline V gene lookup returns CDR1 GTSNPN and CDR2 SVGIG (reference sequence). The DNA for the CDR3 is TGTGCCTGGACGTCCGGGACAGGGCCTTCAACCCTCCACTTT. Translated: CAWTSGTGPSTLHF.

This clonotype occurred a few times. The V gene is TRBV4-2, the J gene TRBJ2-1; TRBD2 matches at 11 bases. Germline V gene lookup returns CDR1 LGHNA and CDR2 YNFKEQ. This CDR3 comprises 16 residues. V gave up 3 bases and J gave up 6 bases; unmatched junction bases: 7. CDR3 amino acids: CASSHGGTSGGNEQFF. The CDR3 coding sequence is TGTGCCAGCAGCCACGGAGGGACTAGCGGAGGCAATGAGCAGTTCTTC.

This clonotype turned up a few times. This chain uses TRBV7-2 with TRBJ2-3; 10 bases are a match to TRBD1. CDR1 is SGHTA and CDR2 is FQGNSA in the germline V gene. The CDR3 covers 15 residues. After removal of 4 bases from V and 5 bases from J, the junction contained 6 bases not matched to a gene. The CDR3 DNA sequence: TGTGCCAGCAGCTCAGACAGGGGGCAGAAAGATACGCAGTATTTT. Encoded protein: CASSSDRGQKDTQYF.

There are many counts of this clonotype. The rearrangement uses TRBV7-6 and TRBJ2-3; possibly TRBD1 or TRBD2 for D (5 bases each). The V end was cut by 3 bases, the J end by 4 bases, with 11 bases between. The CDR3 contains 14 residues. Germline V gene sequence: CDR1 SGHVS, CDR2 FNYEAQ. The CDR3: CASSFRGAPDTQYF. The DNA for the CDR3 is TGTGCCAGCAGCTTTCGAGGGGCCCCAGATACGCAGTATTTT.

The table lists this clonotype with a few counts. The gene calls are TRBV20-1 and TRBJ2-1; TRBD2 agrees at 12 bases. V was clipped by 6 bases and J by 0 bases; unmatched bases: 9. There are 17 residues in the CDR3. CDR1 DFQATT and CDR2 SNEGSKA come from the germline V gene (reference sequence). As DNA, the CDR3 is TGCAGTGCCTCGGGACTAGCGGGCCACAGCTCCTACAATGAGCAGTTCTTC. This translates into CSASGLAGHSSYNEQFF.

This clonotype was seen a few times. The chain uses TRBV7-9 and TRBJ2-2; 9 nucleotides line up with TRBD1. Germline V CDR1 and CDR2: SEHNR, FQNEAQ (reference sequence). The CDR3 extends over 16 amino acids. Losses at the gene ends were 0 bases for V and 5 bases for J; bases not matched to a gene: 4. CDR3 DNA: TGTGCCAGCAGCTTAGCCCCCGGGACAGGGACCGGGGAGCTGTTTTTT. This sequence encodes CASSLAPGTGTGELFF.

J is TRBJ2-7 and V is TRBV4-3; maybe TRBD1 (6 bases). Germline assignment: CDR1 LGHNA and CDR2 YSLEER. V gave up 0 bases and J gave up 3 bases, with 12 bases separating them. The CDR3 loop spans 15 amino acids. In nucleotides, the CDR3 is TGCGCCAGCAGCCAAGATGGGACAAATAACTACGAGCAGTACTTC. This translates into CASSQDGTNNYEQYF.

In regard to this clonotype: A read error may be the cause here, since a much bigger clone is one base away. The J gene is TRBJ1-1, the V gene TRBV4-2; D is undetermined. CDR1 and CDR2 (germline): LGHNA, YNFKEQ. The CDR3 length is 12 residues. V lost 3 bases and J lost 1, with 3 bases in between. The CDR3 sequence: CASSHKNTEAFF. For the CDR3, the DNA is TGTGCCAGCAGCCACAAGAACACTGAAGCTTTCTTT.

The rearrangement uses TRBV7-6 and TRBJ2-7; TRBD1 aligns across 12 bases. V trimming: 5 bases; J trimming: 6 bases; junction bases outside the gene matches: 8. This CDR3 has 15 amino acids. Germline lookup yields CDR1 SGHVS and CDR2 FNYEAQ. The CDR3 is CASSATGTGGFEQYF. CDR3 in DNA: TGTGCCAGCAGCGCCACCGGGACAGGGGGCTTCGAGCAGTACTTC.

The chain has TRBV29-1 and TRBJ1-1; D ambiguous. CDR1 is SQVTM and CDR2 is ANQGSEA in the germline V gene. V was shortened by 7 bases and J by 4 bases, with 13 bases between the two germline ends. This CDR3 region has 12 residues. The CDR3 DNA reads TGCAGCGGCTTGGGGTCGCGCACTGAAGCTTTCTTT. Translation gives CSGLGSRTEAFF.

This rearrangement joins TRBV20-1 to TRBJ1-3; D unclear. The V end lost 1 base, the J end lost 0 bases, and 7 bases lay between the germline ends. Germline-derived CDR1 and CDR2 are DFQATT and SNEGSKA (reference sequence). The CDR3 has 14 residues. This CDR3 is CSARVRNSGNTIYF. The CDR3 DNA reads as TGCAGTGCTAGAGTCAGGAACTCTGGAAACACCATATATTTT.

V and J are TRBV6-5 and TRBJ2-1, with D uncertain. Germline-derived CDR1 and CDR2 are MNHEY and SVGAGI. V was pared by 2 bases and J by 4 bases, with 12 bases between. The CDR3 length is 15 residues. In DNA, the CDR3 is TGTGCCAGCAGTTACGGCCAAACCCCGTACAATGAGCAGTTCTTC. Translated, it gives CASSYGQTPYNEQFF.

This clonotype has more than one count but fewer than ten. The chain couples TRBV5-1 to TRBJ1-6, with 8 positions matching TRBD1. V was pared by 3 bases and J by 6 bases, with 5 bases of the junction left unmatched. The CDR3 consists of 15 residues. The germline V gene encodes CDR1 SGHRS and CDR2 YFSETQ. CDR3 sequence (DNA): TGCGCCAGCAGCTCCGGGACAGGCGGTAATTCACCCCTCCACTTT. This encodes CASSSGTGGNSPLHF.

This chain links TRBV7-6 with TRBJ2-1; no clear D. CDR1 and CDR2 from the germline V gene are SGHVS and FNYEAQ. V gave up 3 bases and J gave up 0 bases, with 9 bases separating them. The CDR3 is made up of 15 amino acids. CDR3 DNA sequence: TGTGCCAGCAGCTTTCGTTCGAGCTCCTACAATGAGCAGTTCTTC. As protein: CASSFRSSSYNEQFF.

This clonotype came up many times. The rearrangement uses TRBV6-5 and TRBJ1-1; no clear D gene. Trimming took off 6 bases at V and 5 bases at J, with 19 bases between the two ends. The CDR3 is made up of 15 amino acids. Germline V gives CDR1 MNHEY, CDR2 SVGAGI. CDR3 coding DNA: TGTGCCAGCAGCTACGTCCGACGGGCCGGGACTGAAGCTTTCTTT. Translating gives CASSYVRRAGTEAFF.

The chain recombines TRBV25-1 with TRBJ2-1; D possibly corresponds to TRBD1 (6 bases). Germline V lookup: CDR1 MGHDK, CDR2 SYGVNS. Trimming took off 10 bases at V and 3 bases at J, with 13 bases between the two ends. The CDR3 is 13 residues long. The CDR3 region is CAIQGQNYNEQFF. The CDR3 coding sequence is TGTGCCATCCAAGGACAGAACTACAATGAGCAGTTCTTC.

A few counts support this clonotype. The chain is built from TRBV29-1 and TRBJ2-2; 7 nucleotides align to TRBD1. The CDR3 contains 15 residues. From germline, CDR1 is SQVTM and CDR2 ANQGSEA. The ends lost 4 bases at V and 1 base at J; junction bases unmatched: 6. CDR3: CSVAAQGLNTGELFF. The CDR3 region has the DNA TGCAGCGTTGCAGCACAGGGGCTGAACACCGGGGAGCTGTTTTTT.

This chain uses TRBV10-3 with TRBJ2-7; 13 positions agree with TRBD2. V was clipped by 7 bases and J by 2 bases; unmatched bases: 8. This CDR3 is built from 16 residues. Germline V gene sequence: CDR1 ENHRY, CDR2 SYGVKD. The CDR3 spells CAITGTSGNNTYEQYF. The CDR3 DNA reads as TGTGCCATCACCGGGACTAGCGGGAACAACACCTACGAGCAGTACTTC.

In its sample, this clonotype was seen a few times. The rearrangement uses TRBV7-2 and TRBJ1-2, with unresolved D. Germline V gene lookup returns CDR1 SGHTA and CDR2 FQGNSA. This CDR3 has 14 residues. V lost 5 bases to trimming and J lost 4 bases, with 14 bases between them. The CDR3 protein is CASSPFGHGYGYTF. CDR3 in DNA: TGTGCCAGCAGCCCCTTTGGGCACGGCTATGGCTACACCTTC.

This clonotype was counted at least ten times. This sequence joins TRBV12-3 or TRBV12-4 and TRBJ2-7, with unresolved D. The CDR3 has 14 residues. Trimming removed 3 bases at V and 0 bases at J, with 9 bases between. This CDR3 reads CASSFSLSSYEQYF. DNA of the CDR3: TGTGCCAGCAGTTTTTCCCTCAGCTCCTACGAGCAGTACTTC.

This clonotype was observed at least ten times. The rearrangement uses TRBV12-3 or TRBV12-4 and TRBJ1-1; D not resolved. Deletions cut 6 bases from V and 0 bases from J, with 11 bases between. The length of the CDR3 is 14 residues. CDR3 protein: CASSLPGMNTEAFF. The CDR3 coding sequence is TGTGCCAGCAGCTTACCGGGAATGAACACTGAAGCTTTCTTT.

This clonotype was counted a few times. J is TRBJ1-5 and V is TRBV12-3 or TRBV12-4; TRBD1 might be the D (6 bases). V lost 3 bases to trimming and J lost 2 bases, with 11 bases between them. The CDR3 spans 15 residues. The CDR3 DNA reads as TGTGCCAGCAGTTTCGGAGGGGGAGGCAATCAGCCCCAGCATTTT. Protein: CASSFGGGGNQPQHF.

In its sample, this clonotype was seen a few times. This chain joins TRBV20-1 and TRBJ2-7, with D unresolved. V was clipped by 1 base and J by 3 bases, with 10 bases between them. Germline-derived CDR1 and CDR2 are DFQATT and SNEGSKA (reference sequence). The CDR3 contains 13 residues. The CDR3 is CSARGSHGYEQYF. CDR3 nucleotide sequence: TGCAGTGCTAGAGGATCACATGGCTACGAGCAGTACTTC.

The sample holds many counts of this clonotype. The chain uses TRBV2 and TRBJ1-5, with unresolved D. Germline V gives CDR1 SNHLY, CDR2 FYNNEI. CDR3 length equals 13 residues. Between the trimmed V and J ends, which lost 7 bases and 0 bases, there was a span of 7 bases. The CDR3 DNA reads as TGTGCCAGCAATTTGGGTAGCAATCAGCCCCAGCATTTT. It translates to CASNLGSNQPQHF.

This clonotype has ten or more counts. The chain carries TRBV29-1 and TRBJ2-3, with D unclear. This CDR3 is built from 10 residues. CDR1 is SQVTM and CDR2 is ANQGSEA in the germline V gene. The CDR3: CSAHRYTQYF. The CDR3 DNA reads as TGCAGTGCCCACCGATATACGCAGTATTTT.

This clonotype was seen a handful of times. The genes are TRBV2 and TRBJ2-2; no reliable D call. CDR1 SNHLY and CDR2 FYNNEI come from the germline V gene. The germline V and J ends were trimmed by 7 bases and 0 bases, with 15 bases remaining between them. The CDR3 runs 16 residues. The CDR3 nucleotides are TGTGCCAGCAAATCCGCCGGTGGGCCGAACACCGGGGAGCTGTTTTTT. Protein product: CASKSAGGPNTGELFF.